This entry lists 25 T cell receptor beta chains sequenced from one sample in a study of CD4 T cells in relation to SARS-CoV-2 and coronaviruses (dated by TCRdb to 2020 to 2023). CD4+ T cells from unexposed donors were collected before the COVID-19 pandemic (2011-2018). The library was obtained by the immunoSEQ multiplex PCR assay. TCRdb obtained this table from immuneACCESS and retained in-frame rearrangements with V and J assigned. These tables miss some clones; where compared with another copy, unresolved V genes account for less than half of the shortfall, and the remainder is unexplained. This sample gives about 68,000 clones in total; about 92% of them show up just once. Approximately 0.21% of the sample is taken by the ten largest. Sequenced sample: naive CD4+ T cells from PBMCs. What the cell subset or site label conveys for this sample: naive CD4+ T cells isolated by negative enrichment. These receptors originate from a human donor in good health.

This sequence joins TRBV2 and TRBJ2-2; D is possibly TRBD1 (5 bases). This CDR3 is built from 16 residues. Germline V gene lookup returns CDR1 SNHLY and CDR2 FYNNEI. V dropped 6 bases and J dropped 1 base, with 15 bases sitting between them. Written as DNA, the CDR3 is TGTGCCAGCAGCGACTTAGGGGTTTTGAACACCGGGGAGCTGTTTTTT. The encoded protein is CASSDLGVLNTGELFF.

The rearrangement links TRBV18 to TRBJ2-7; D remains unclear. The CDR3 contains 16 residues. The V and J ends lost 2 bases and 3 bases respectively, with 17 bases between them. Germline V CDR1 and CDR2: KGHSH, LQKENI. The CDR3 protein is CASSPVPSGGRYEQYF. CDR3 bases: TGTGCCAGCTCACCAGTTCCGTCAGGTGGGCGCTACGAGCAGTACTTC.

The rearrangement links TRBV2 to TRBJ2-5, with TRBD1 matching over 8 bases. This CDR3 is 14 amino acids long. Germline V CDR1 and CDR2: SNHLY, FYNNEI. V was clipped by 4 bases and J by 2 bases; unmatched bases: 3. The CDR3 protein is CASSGQGLQETQYF. CDR3 coding DNA: TGTGCCAGCAGTGGACAGGGGTTACAAGAGACCCAGTACTTC.

V is TRBV19 and J is TRBJ2-1; 10 positions match TRBD2. The junction had 15 bases not matched to a gene; V was cut back by 7 bases and J by 9 bases. Germline V gene lookup returns CDR1 LNHDA and CDR2 SQIVND (reference sequence). The CDR3 loop spans 16 amino acids. The CDR3, as DNA: TGTGCCAGTACCACGCCACTAGCGGGATTGATGGGTGAGCAGTTCTTC. Its protein is CASTTPLAGLMGEQFF.

The chain joins TRBV12-1 to TRBJ2-7; the table's D gene call, TRBD1, was not cross checked with the DNA. TRBV12-1 is a documented pseudogene. The CDR3 extends over 17 amino acids. The CDR3 region is CASISRTGKSAINEQYF. Written as DNA, the CDR3 is TGTGCCAGCATCTCACGAACAGGGAAGTCCGCGATAAACGAGCAGTACTTC.

This clone came up once. The V and J genes are TRBV5-1 and TRBJ2-2; TRBD2 matches 11 bases. V gave up 3 bases and J gave up 7 bases; unmatched junction bases: 11. CDR3 length equals 17 residues. CDR1 is SGHRS and CDR2 is YFSETQ in the germline V gene. This CDR3 is CASSYRTSGLGDGELFF. CDR3 bases: TGCGCCAGCAGCTACCGGACTAGCGGGCTTGGGGACGGGGAGCTGTTTTTT.

This chain connects TRBV20-1 to TRBJ2-5; no firm D call. Trimming left V 5 bases short and J 5 bases short, with 9 bases between. This CDR3 contains 11 residues. Germline CDR1 reads DFQATT; CDR2 reads SNEGSKA (reference sequence). CDR3 sequence reads: CSARFGETQYF. The DNA for the CDR3 is TGCAGTGCTCGTTTCGGGGAGACCCAGTACTTC.

The rearrangement uses TRBV28 and TRBJ2-3, with unresolved D. This CDR3 spans 13 amino acids. Germline lookup yields CDR1 MDHEN and CDR2 SYDVKM. Trimming stripped 2 bases from V and 3 bases from J, with 6 bases between. In DNA, the CDR3 is TGTGCCAGCAGTTTAGCCGATACAGATACGCAGTATTTT. As protein: CASSLADTDTQYF. The full variable domain, rest sourced from reference TRBV28 and TRBJ2-3, is DVKVTQSSRYLVKRTGEKVFLECVQDMDHENMFWYRQDPGLGLRLIYFSYDVKMKEKGDIPEGYSVSREKKERFSLILESASTNQTSMYLCASSLADTDTQYFGPGTRLTVL.

The CDR3 sequence: CASSPYWNSPLHF. The CDR3, as DNA: TGTGCCAGCAGCCCGTATTGGAATTCACCCCTCCACTTT. V gene TRBV11-2 combines with J gene TRBJ1-6; no reliable D call. Germline loops: CDR1 SGHAT, CDR2 FQNNGV. The V gene lost 5 bases and the J gene lost 7 bases, with 9 bases spanning the gap. CDR3 size: 13 residues.

V and J are TRBV19 and TRBJ2-5, with D maybe TRBD2 (5 bases). From germline, CDR1 is LNHDA and CDR2 SQIVND (reference sequence). The CDR3 length is 13 residues. Trimming took off 7 bases at V and 5 bases at J, with 14 bases between the two ends. The CDR3 reads CASTSGFRETQYF. The CDR3 nucleotides read TGTGCCAGTACCAGCGGTTTTAGGGAGACCCAGTACTTC.

This chain connects TRBV13 to TRBJ2-7, with 8 nucleotides matching TRBD1. With 5 bases clipped from V and 7 bases from J, the junction kept 4 bases outside the gene matches. This CDR3 contains 12 residues. CDR1 and CDR2 (germline): PRHDT, FYEKMQ (reference sequence). For the CDR3, the DNA is TGTGCCAGCAGCACAGGGGGGTGGGAGCAGTACTTC. Protein sequence: CASSTGGWEQYF. Variable domain in full (rest from reference TRBV13 and TRBJ2-7): AAGVIQSPRHLIKEKRETATLKCYPIPRHDTVYWYQQGPGQDPQFLISFYEKMQSDKGSIPDRFSAQQFSDYHSELNMSSLELGDSALYFCASSTGGWEQYFGPGTRLTVT.

The chain carries TRBV4-3 and TRBJ1-3; 9 bases map to TRBD1. This CDR3 contains 16 residues. Per germline, CDR1 LGHNA and CDR2 YSLEER. V lost 1 base to trimming and J lost 2 bases; unmatched junction nucleotides: 3. The CDR3 reads CASSQAGQGPGNTIYF. The CDR3 DNA reads as TGCGCCAGCAGCCAAGCTGGACAGGGGCCTGGAAACACCATATATTTT.

The genes are TRBV7-9 and TRBJ2-7; D is uncertain. V gave up 4 bases and J gave up 2 bases, with 6 bases separating them. CDR3 length equals 12 residues. Germline V gene sequence: CDR1 SEHNR, CDR2 FQNEAQ (reference sequence). The CDR3 is CASSSLTYEQYF. The CDR3 nucleotides are TGTGCCAGCAGCTCCTTAACCTACGAGCAGTACTTC.

This clone appeared a few times. The chain joins TRBV28 to TRBJ2-7; 8 bases are shared with TRBD1. The germline V gene encodes CDR1 MDHEN and CDR2 SYDVKM. V was clipped by 5 bases and J by 4 bases; unmatched bases: 4. The CDR3 is made up of 13 amino acids. The CDR3 region has the DNA TGTGCCAGCAGTGGGACAGGTTCTTACGAGCAGTACTTC. As protein: CASSGTGSYEQYF.

The rearrangement links TRBV28 to TRBJ2-7; D is ambiguous. The length of the CDR3 is 14 residues. CDR1 and CDR2 (germline): MDHEN, SYDVKM. V was clipped by 1 base and J by 8 bases, with 15 bases between them. CDR3 sequence reads: CASSLYSEWRQQYF. DNA of the CDR3: TGTGCCAGCAGTTTATATTCAGAATGGAGACAGCAGTACTTC.

J is TRBJ1-5 and V is TRBV7-2; D is ambiguous. CDR1 and CDR2 (germline): SGHTA, FQGNSA. Trimming took 0 bases from V and 3 from J, leaving 0 bases between them. The CDR3 is 12 residues long. DNA for the CDR3: TGTGCCAGCAGCTTAGCCAATCAGCCCCAGCATTTT. It yields the protein CASSLANQPQHF.

This clone has a single count. The genes are TRBV6-5 and TRBJ1-2; maybe TRBD1 (6 bases). The germline V gene encodes CDR1 MNHEY and CDR2 SVGAGI. V lost 5 bases and J 8 bases, leaving 21 bases between the germline ends. The CDR3 extends over 15 amino acids. The CDR3 nucleotides read TGTGCCAGCAGTCGGGACAAGGCCGGCGTCGGGGGCTACACCTTC. Protein product: CASSRDKAGVGGYTF.

V usage is TRBV6-6 and J usage is TRBJ2-5, with D unclear. Germline V CDR1 and CDR2: MNHNY, SVGAGI (reference sequence). The CDR3 contains 15 residues. V was clipped by 7 bases and J by 5 bases, with 20 bases between them. CDR3 in DNA: TGTGCCAGCACAGACGGAGCAGGACGTCGGGAGACCCAGTACTTC. Translating it yields CASTDGAGRRETQYF.

The chain has TRBV21-1 and TRBJ2-3; TRBD2, as called in the table, went unchecked against the DNA. TRBV21-1 is a pseudogene. This CDR3 is 15 amino acids long. The chain's CDR3 is CASSKRERLADTQYF. The CDR3 nucleotides read TGTGCCAGCAGCAAACGGGAGCGTCTCGCAGATACGCAGTATTTT.

The V call is TRBV4-1, the J call TRBJ2-1, with TRBD2 identical over 7 bases. Germline values: CDR1 MGHRA, CDR2 YSYEKL. The ends lost 1 base at V and 1 base at J; junction bases unmatched: 4. This CDR3 has 16 residues. CDR3 sequence: CASSQGGAGSYNEQFF. CDR3 bases: TGCGCCAGCAGCCAAGGGGGAGCGGGGTCCTACAATGAGCAGTTCTTC.

This rearrangement joins TRBV18 to TRBJ2-7; the D call may be TRBD1 or TRBD2 (5 bases each). Trimming took off 2 bases at V and 5 bases at J, with 13 bases between the two ends. From germline, CDR1 is KGHSH and CDR2 LQKENI. The CDR3 covers 14 residues. In DNA, the CDR3 is TGTGCCAGCTCACCATCGGCAGGGAGCCACGAGCAGTACTTC. Its translation: CASSPSAGSHEQYF.

J is TRBJ2-3 and V is TRBV2; 10 bases agree with TRBD2. The germline V gene has CDR1 SNHLY and CDR2 FYNNEI. The V and J ends lost 7 bases and 5 bases, in that order; junction bases with no gene match: 12. CDR3 size: 16 residues. CDR3 sequence reads: CASIGRLAGVGDTQYF. The CDR3 region has the DNA TGTGCCAGCATTGGGCGGCTAGCGGGAGTGGGAGATACGCAGTATTTT.

This chain links TRBV11-3 with TRBJ2-2; 7 positions match TRBD1. The CDR3 consists of 17 residues. Trimming removed 4 bases from V and 5 bases from J; junction bases left unmatched: 13. The V gene's germline CDR1 is SGHNT and CDR2 YENEEA. CDR3 DNA sequence: TGTGCCAGCAGCTCACTACCGGGACAGTTATGGACCGGGGAGCTGTTTTTT. Its translation: CASSSLPGQLWTGELFF.

CDR3 residues: CASSPAPGQGRSPLHF. The CDR3 nucleotides are TGTGCCAGCTCACCGGCCCCGGGACAGGGAAGATCACCCCTCCACTTT. The chain joins TRBV18 to TRBJ1-6; 9 bases are a match to TRBD1. V was pared by 3 bases and J by 10 bases, with 10 bases of the junction left unmatched. CDR1 KGHSH and CDR2 LQKENI come from the germline V gene. CDR3 length: 16 residues.

The chain links TRBV10-3 to TRBJ2-2; 8 bases align to TRBD2. This CDR3 is built from 14 residues. Germline V lookup: CDR1 ENHRY, CDR2 SYGVKD. The ends lost 10 bases at V and 6 bases at J; junction bases unmatched: 10. This chain's CDR3 is CATVAGGKPGELFF. For the CDR3, the DNA is TGTGCCACGGTCGCGGGGGGCAAACCCGGGGAGCTGTTTTTT.